This TCR beta chain was sequenced during a study of technical replicates of blood from a few donors. Sequencing used immunoSEQ multiplex PCR; TCRdb keeps in-frame clones, though not all of them. The sample includes about 79,000 clones, more than 85% seen only once; the top ten take roughly 0.37%. The CDR3 is 17 residues long. Germline values: CDR1 LGHNT, CDR2 FRNRAP. Between the trimmed V and J ends, which lost 1 base and 3 bases, there was a span of 16 bases. The material sequenced was T cells isolated from PBMCs. V usage is TRBV12-5 and J usage is TRBJ1-5, with D possibly matching TRBD1 (6 bases). This TCR came from a human donor in good health. Some clones in this sample may be carry-over from other donors' samples. CDR3: CASGLARIRDTNQPQHF. DNA for the CDR3: TGTGCTAGTGGTTTGGCACGGATCCGGGACACCAATCAGCCCCAGCATTTT.